This record looks at one T cell receptor (beta chain) sequence and its context. This entry comes from a study of Ad26.COV2.S vaccination and SARS-CoV-2 variants. Using immunoSEQ multiplex PCR, the repertoire was profiled, and TCRdb retains in-frame clones only, with some absent. This repertoire shows approximately 280,000 clones, roughly 86% found once; its top ten account for over 2.5%. The treatment: around 19 received Ad26.COV2.S at low or high dose, single or two shots; about 5 received placebo; per-sample allocation not given. Day 63 following the first vaccine or placebo injection was when the samples were taken. The CDR3 spans 14 residues. Germline lookup yields CDR1 SGHDT and CDR2 YYEEEE. J lost 2 bases, V lost 4 bases, and 4 bases had no gene match.

The chain uses TRBV5-6 and TRBJ2-7, with TRBD1 identical over 9 bases. The TCR comes from a person aged 18-60 years who received the Ad26.COV2.S COVID-19 vaccine or a placebo. The source was peripheral blood, collected in a trial of Ad26.COV2.S vaccine versus placebo. CDR3 protein: CASSDRDRAYEQYF. CDR3 DNA sequence: TGTGCCAGCAGCGACCGGGACAGGGCCTACGAGCAGTACTTC.